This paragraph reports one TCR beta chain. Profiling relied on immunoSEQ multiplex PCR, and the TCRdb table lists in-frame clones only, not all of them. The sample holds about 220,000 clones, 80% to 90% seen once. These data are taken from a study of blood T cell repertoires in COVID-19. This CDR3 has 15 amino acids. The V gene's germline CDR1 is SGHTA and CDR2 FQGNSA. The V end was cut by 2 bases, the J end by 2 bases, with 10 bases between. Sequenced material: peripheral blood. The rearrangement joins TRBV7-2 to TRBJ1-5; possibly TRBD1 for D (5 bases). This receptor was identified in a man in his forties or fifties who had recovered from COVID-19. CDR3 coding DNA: TGTGCCAGCAGCTTACAGGGATCTGGCAATCAGCCCCAGCATTTT. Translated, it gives CASSLQGSGNQPQHF.